Following are 29 T cell receptor beta chains from one sample sequenced in a study of spatial heterogeneity in lung cancer. TCRdb itself ran the 5' RACE reads through MiXCR, one entry per CDR3 protein. In the table there are approximately 8,000 distinct CDR3 sequences, 5% to 5.5% of which are singletons. Noted time point: sample taken at primary tumor resection. The sequenced material consisted of unsorted whole RNA from tumor, nontumor lung or frozen PBMC. Material: PBMCs, obtained at surgery. The receptors come from a male donor with early-stage non-small cell lung cancer.

This clonotype was seen only a few times. V is TRBV20-1 and J is TRBJ1-1; 12 positions match TRBD1. Germline V gene data show CDR1 as DFQATT and CDR2 as SNEGSKA (reference sequence). J gave up 5 bases and V 2 bases, and 3 bases lay outside the gene matches. The CDR3 covers 14 residues. The CDR3 DNA reads as TGCAGTGCTAGATCGGGACAGGGGGCTACTGAAGCTTTCTTT. As protein: CSARSGQGATEAFF.

There are many counts of this clonotype. The chain is built from TRBV5-1 and TRBJ2-5; 10 nucleotides line up with TRBD2. Trimming at V came to 4 bases and at J to 3 bases, leaving 12 bases not matched to a gene. The CDR3 length is 17 residues. Germline CDR1 is SGHRS and CDR2 is YFSETQ. CDR3 coding DNA: TGCGCCAGCAGCGCGGGACTAGCGTACATGGGGGAAGAGACCCAGTACTTC. It encodes CASSAGLAYMGEETQYF. Looking up the rest from reference TRBV5-1 and TRBJ2-5 gives the full variable domain: KAGVTQTPRYLIKTRGQQVTLSCSPISGHRSVSWYQQTPGQGLQFLFEYFSETQRNKGNFPGRFSGRQFSNSRSEMNVSTLELGDSALYLCASSAGLAYMGEETQYFGPGTRLLVL.

This clonotype was seen at least ten times. The chain has TRBV28 and TRBJ1-5, with D possibly TRBD1 on 5 matching bases. The germline V and J ends were trimmed by 5 bases and 4 bases, with 18 bases remaining between them. The CDR3 is 16 amino acids. Germline CDR1 is MDHEN and CDR2 is SYDVKM. CDR3 in DNA: TGTGCCAGCAGTCCCTGGGGGACGGTGAGGAATCAGCCCCAGCATTTT. Residues: CASSPWGTVRNQPQHF.

This clonotype was seen ten or more times. The chain employs TRBV7-9 and TRBJ2-1, with D perhaps matching TRBD1 (6 bases). Trimming pared 10 bases from V and 8 bases from J, leaving 12 bases between. This CDR3 contains 11 residues. CDR1 is SEHNR and CDR2 is FQNEAQ in the germline V gene (reference sequence). The CDR3 nucleotides read TGTGCCATCACAGGGCAGGATGAGCAGTTCTTC. Translating gives CAITGQDEQFF.

This clonotype has at least ten counts. The rearrangement links TRBV12-3 or TRBV12-4 to TRBJ2-4, with no clear D. This CDR3 contains 12 residues. Trimming removed 3 bases at V and 4 bases at J, with 4 bases between. The CDR3 reads CASSLQKNIQYF. CDR3 in DNA: TGTGCCAGCAGTTTGCAGAAAAACATTCAGTACTTC.

The chain uses TRBV29-1 and TRBJ1-2, with D possibly matching TRBD1 (6 bases). Between the trimmed V and J ends, which lost 6 bases and 8 bases, there was a span of 16 bases. The CDR3 runs 12 residues. CDR1 SQVTM and CDR2 ANQGSEA come from the germline V gene. In DNA form, the CDR3 reads TGCAGCGTGATGGACAGAGGGTACGGCTACACCTTC. This encodes CSVMDRGYGYTF.

This clonotype showed up many times. The genes are TRBV7-9 and TRBJ2-6, with D possibly matching TRBD2 (5 bases). CDR3 size: 15 residues. The germline V and J ends were trimmed by 1 base and 5 bases, with 9 bases remaining between them. Germline values: CDR1 SEHNR, CDR2 FQNEAQ (reference sequence). CDR3 protein: CASSLVGGRANVLTF. As DNA, the CDR3 is TGTGCCAGCAGCTTAGTCGGAGGCCGGGCCAACGTCCTGACTTTC. Complete variable domain (other parts from reference TRBV7-9 and TRBJ2-6): DTGVSQNPRHKITKRGQNVTFRCDPISEHNRLYWYRQTLGQGPEFLTYFQNEAQLEKSRLLSDRFSAERPKGSFSTLEIQRTEQGDSAMYLCASSLVGGRANVLTFGAGSRLTVL.

This clonotype has more than one count but fewer than ten. The chain carries TRBV6-2 or TRBV6-3 and TRBJ2-2; 11 bases map to TRBD1. J was trimmed by 5 bases and V by 5 bases; bases with no gene match: 7. The CDR3 consists of 16 residues. CDR1 is MNHEY and CDR2 is SVGEGT in the germline V gene. The CDR3 loop is CASSGRDRGTTGELFF. CDR3 bases: TGTGCCAGCAGTGGCCGGGACAGGGGGACAACCGGGGAGCTGTTTTTT.

This clonotype is termed medium-sized. J is TRBJ2-7 and V is TRBV23-1, with D unresolved. TRBV23-1 falls under the ORF class, with uncertain function. Trimming left V 0 bases short and J 4 bases short, with 19 bases between. The length of the CDR3 is 17 residues. CDR3 nucleotides: TGCGCCAGCAGTCAATCGTCTGGTCCGAATCCCCTTTACGAGCAGTACTTC. Its translation is CASSQSSGPNPLYEQYF.

The table lists this clonotype with many counts. The rearrangement uses TRBV6-2 or TRBV6-3 and TRBJ1-1; maybe TRBD1 (5 bases). The V and J ends lost 0 bases and 1 base respectively, with 15 bases between them. The germline CDR1 and CDR2 sequences are MNHEY and SVGEGT. This CDR3 has 17 amino acids. The DNA of the CDR3 is TGTGCCAGCAGTTACTCGGGGTTAAGACAGAAGAACACTGAAGCTTTCTTT. Translating it yields CASSYSGLRQKNTEAFF.

The sample holds many counts of this clonotype. This chain connects TRBV7-9 to TRBJ1-2; a possible D gene is TRBD1 (6 bases). The ends were cut back, 5 bases at V and 3 bases at J, with 13 bases in the middle. The V gene's germline CDR1 is SEHNR and CDR2 FQNEAQ (reference sequence). The CDR3 has 14 amino acids. CDR3 loop: CASSPGAGDYGYTF. Written as DNA, the CDR3 is TGTGCCAGCAGCCCCGGGGCAGGGGACTATGGCTACACCTTC.

This clonotype was seen more than once but under ten times. The genes are TRBV27 and TRBJ1-1; D gene uncertain. V was clipped by 2 bases and J by 4 bases, with 8 bases between them. The V gene's germline CDR1 is MNHEY and CDR2 SMNVEV (reference sequence). The CDR3 contains 13 residues. CDR3 protein: CASSLVPRTEAFF. As DNA, the CDR3 is TGTGCCAGCAGTTTAGTCCCGCGCACTGAAGCTTTCTTT.

In this sample, this clonotype turned up many times. The chain joins TRBV11-2 to TRBJ2-1, with D unclear. The CDR3 covers 14 residues. Trimming left V 7 bases short and J 6 bases short, with 16 bases between. Germline V gene data show CDR1 as SGHAT and CDR2 as FQNNGV. The CDR3 nucleotides read TGTGCCAGCACGGAAAACTTCCTCTTCAATGAGCAGTTCTTC. It encodes CASTENFLFNEQFF.

In this sample, this clonotype turned up many times. The chain employs TRBV4-1 and TRBJ1-1; D is ambiguous. The germline V and J ends were trimmed by 1 base and 11 bases, with 8 bases remaining between them. The CDR3 sequence is 11 residues long. CDR1 is MGHRA and CDR2 is YSYEKL in the germline V gene. Written as DNA, the CDR3 is TGCGCCAGCAGCCAAGGAGAGTCGGCTTTCTTT. It yields the protein CASSQGESAFF.

This clonotype is categorized as medium-sized. The CDR3 here is CASSLGDVRLYNEQFF. CDR3 sequence (DNA): TGTGCCAGCAGCTTAGGGGACGTCAGACTTTACAATGAGCAGTTCTTC. The rearrangement uses TRBV7-9 and TRBJ2-1, with D perhaps matching TRBD1 or TRBD2 (5 bases each). Germline CDR1 SEHNR, CDR2 FQNEAQ (reference sequence). The CDR3 contains 16 residues. V lost 1 base and J 4 bases, leaving 14 bases between the germline ends.

This clonotype was seen many times. The V gene is TRBV4-1, the J gene TRBJ2-7; the match to TRBD1 covers 7 bases. The CDR3 has 13 amino acids. J gave up 3 bases and V 4 bases, and 3 bases lay outside the gene matches. Per the germline V gene, CDR1 is MGHRA and CDR2 is YSYEKL. CDR3: CASSPRQGYEQYF. CDR3 nucleotide sequence: TGCGCCAGCAGCCCCCGACAGGGCTACGAGCAGTACTTC.

This clonotype was found many times. V is TRBV18 and J is TRBJ2-6; D call uncertain. Looked up from germline, CDR1 is KGHSH and CDR2 is LQKENI. V lost 2 bases to trimming and J lost 0 bases, with 2 bases between them. The CDR3 is 14 amino acids. The CDR3: CASSPASGANVLTF. CDR3 DNA: TGTGCCAGCTCACCAGCCTCTGGGGCCAACGTCCTGACTTTC.

Many counts were recorded for this clonotype. The CDR3 nucleotides are TGTGCCAGCAGCTTAGGGGCAGGGGAGGATTCACCCCTCCACTTT. This codes for CASSLGAGEDSPLHF. The chain carries TRBV7-9 and TRBJ1-6; possible D gene TRBD1, 6 bases. With 1 base removed from V and 8 bases from J, the gap between germline ends came to 12 bases. CDR3 length equals 15 residues. Looked up from germline, CDR1 is SEHNR and CDR2 is FQNEAQ (reference sequence). The whole variable domain, remainder taken from reference TRBV7-9 and TRBJ1-6, is DTGVSQNPRHKITKRGQNVTFRCDPISEHNRLYWYRQTLGQGPEFLTYFQNEAQLEKSRLLSDRFSAERPKGSFSTLEIQRTEQGDSAMYLCASSLGAGEDSPLHFGNGTRLTVT.

This clonotype qualifies as medium-sized. The V gene is TRBV7-2, the J gene TRBJ1-4; D is unresolved. The CDR3 consists of 14 residues. The V gene lost 2 bases and the J gene lost 7 bases, with 11 bases spanning the gap. The V gene's germline CDR1 is SGHTA and CDR2 FQGNSA. The chain's CDR3 is CASSLRRSGEKLFF. CDR3 coding DNA: TGTGCCAGCAGCTTAAGGCGGTCGGGTGAAAAACTGTTTTTT. The variable domain in full, with the rest retrieved from reference TRBV7-2 and TRBJ1-4, is GAGVSQSPSNKVTEKGKDVELRCDPISGHTALYWYRQSLGQGLEFLIYFQGNSAPDKSGLPSDRFSAERTGGSVSTLTIQRTQQEDSAVYLCASSLRRSGEKLFFGSGTQLSVL.

This clonotype has only a few counts. The V and J genes are TRBV14 and TRBJ1-1, with 11 nucleotides matching TRBD1. The CDR3 consists of 15 residues. The ends lost 4 bases at V and 5 bases at J; junction bases unmatched: 6. The germline gives CDR1 SGHDN, CDR2 FVKESK. CDR3 protein: CASSPGQGARTEAFF. DNA of the CDR3: TGTGCCAGCAGCCCTGGACAGGGGGCACGGACTGAAGCTTTCTTT.

This clonotype was counted ten times or more. The J gene is TRBJ1-4, the V gene TRBV30; D might be TRBD1 (5 bases). Germline loops: CDR1 GTSNPN, CDR2 SVGIG (reference sequence). Deletions cut 3 bases from V and 4 bases from J, with 9 bases between. The CDR3 is made up of 13 amino acids. Here the CDR3 DNA reads TGTGCCTGGAGAGGGCAGGGTAATGAAAAACTGTTTTTT. Its translation is CAWRGQGNEKLFF.

This clonotype was counted many times. V gene TRBV11-2 combines with J gene TRBJ1-1; unclear D gene. Looked up from germline, CDR1 is SGHAT and CDR2 is FQNNGV. The CDR3 totals 12 residues. Trimming removed 0 bases at V and 6 bases at J, with 5 bases between. The CDR3 spells CASSLEAAEAFF. In nucleotides, the CDR3 is TGTGCCAGCAGCTTAGAGGCGGCTGAAGCTTTCTTT.

In this sample, this clonotype is large. This sequence joins TRBV7-9 and TRBJ1-6, with D perhaps matching TRBD1 (6 bases). There are 15 residues in the CDR3. Trimming removed 2 bases from V and 8 bases from J, with 13 bases in between. CDR1 is SEHNR, CDR2 FQNEAQ, per germline (reference sequence). CDR3 protein: CASSLPTGSYSPLHF. The DNA for the CDR3 is TGTGCCAGCAGCTTACCCACAGGGTCTTATTCACCCCTCCACTTT.

This clonotype was seen more than once but under ten times. This chain joins TRBV7-9 and TRBJ2-1; 10 bases agree with TRBD2. The CDR3 runs 15 residues. V was pared by 2 bases and J by 7 bases, with 5 bases of the junction left unmatched. Germline V CDR1 and CDR2: SEHNR, FQNEAQ (reference sequence). Here the CDR3 reads CASSLPGTSDNEQFF. The DNA of the CDR3 is TGTGCCAGCAGCTTACCCGGGACTAGCGATAATGAGCAGTTCTTC.

On this clonotype itself: A much more abundant neighbour one base away suggests this may be a read error. The CDR3 protein is CASSSIVRANIQYF. For the CDR3, the DNA is TGTGCCAGCAGCTCCATAGTGAGGGCAAACATTCAGTACTTC. This sequence joins TRBV11-2 and TRBJ2-4; D might be TRBD2 (5 bases). Trimming shortened V by 4 bases and J by 6 bases, and 13 bases separated the two germline ends. The germline V gene encodes CDR1 SGHAT and CDR2 FQNNGV. The CDR3 is 14 amino acids.

The gene calls are TRBV29-1 and TRBJ2-3; no clear D. The CDR3 extends over 14 amino acids. The V gene's germline CDR1 is SQVTM and CDR2 ANQGSEA. Deletions cut 2 bases from V and 0 bases from J, with 9 bases between. The CDR3 DNA sequence: TGCAGCGTTGAATCTTGGTGGAGCACAGATACGCAGTATTTT. It translates to CSVESWWSTDTQYF.

This clonotype was recorded a few times. V and J are TRBV2 and TRBJ2-7; the D gene is possibly TRBD2 (6 bases). The CDR3 runs 13 residues. Germline CDR1 SNHLY, CDR2 FYNNEI. V was pared by 7 bases and J by 7 bases, with 17 bases between. The CDR3 coding sequence is TGTGCCAGCACCGTTGTCACCGCGGGGGAGCAGTACTTC. Protein: CASTVVTAGEQYF.

This clonotype was detected ten times or more. J is TRBJ2-1 and V is TRBV29-1; 7 bases are shared with TRBD2. Losses at the gene ends were 7 bases for V and 2 bases for J; bases not matched to a gene: 11. CDR1 and CDR2 (germline): SQVTM, ANQGSEA. This CDR3 comprises 15 residues. In nucleotides, the CDR3 is TGCAGCGCCGCCCAGCGGGGTCCTCCCTACAATGAGCAGTTCTTC. Translated, it gives CSAAQRGPPYNEQFF.

At least ten counts were recorded for this clonotype. DNA of the CDR3: TGCGCCAGCAGCGACTGGGCGGGAGAGAATTCACCCCTCCACTTT. This encodes CASSDWAGENSPLHF. The chain couples TRBV5-1 to TRBJ1-6, with D uncertain. Germline CDR1 SGHRS, CDR2 YFSETQ. CDR3 length equals 15 residues. V was pared by 4 bases and J by 7 bases, with 15 bases between.